The 13 T cell receptor beta chains below all came from one sample that was sequenced in a study of cytomegalovirus exposure and HLA in healthy donors. Assay: immunoSEQ multiplex PCR; the TCRdb copy retains only in-frame clones and omits some. The sample shows 300,000 to 400,000 clones, roughly 85% of them seen only once. The source material was PBMCs. The receptors stem from a woman aged 18-35 years in good health and CMV-seronegative.

The chain joins TRBV7-8 to TRBJ1-6; 7 bases match TRBD1. The V segment lost 7 bases and the J segment 10 bases; nucleotides outside the gene matches: 7. The germline gives CDR1 SGHVS, CDR2 FQNEAQ. CDR3 length: 13 residues. CDR3 sequence: CASTTGMGSPLHF. The CDR3 coding sequence is TGTGCCAGCACGACAGGGATGGGGTCACCCCTCCACTTT. Variable domain in full (rest from reference TRBV7-8 and TRBJ1-6): GAGVSQSPRYKVAKRGQDVALRCDPISGHVSLFWYQQALGQGPEFLTYFQNEAQLDKSGLPSDRFFAERPEGSVSTLKIQRTQQEDSAVYLCASTTGMGSPLHFGNGTRLTVT.

This clone was observed a handful of times. This sequence joins TRBV29-1 and TRBJ1-5; TRBD1 aligns across 7 bases. The CDR3 length is 14 residues. Germline CDR1 SQVTM, CDR2 ANQGSEA. With 6 bases clipped from V and 7 bases from J, the junction kept 12 bases outside the gene matches. The CDR3 DNA sequence: TGCAGCGTCTCCGGGACAGCCATAGGACAGCCCCAGCATTTT. Encoded protein: CSVSGTAIGQPQHF.

The chain carries TRBV28 and TRBJ2-3, with 8 positions matching TRBD2. CDR3 length: 15 amino acids. V was clipped by 6 bases and J by 6 bases; unmatched bases: 11. The germline V gene encodes CDR1 MDHEN and CDR2 SYDVKM. CDR3 bases: TGTGCCAGCAGATCCCTCGCGGGGGGCAGGGATACGCAGTATTTT. It yields the protein CASRSLAGGRDTQYF.

V usage is TRBV6-1 and J usage is TRBJ2-1; 10 bases agree with TRBD2. From germline, CDR1 is MNHNS and CDR2 SASEGT. This CDR3 comprises 20 residues. V lost 2 bases to trimming and J lost 9 bases; unmatched junction nucleotides: 22. The CDR3 reads CASSESGLTLAGADWGEQFF. The CDR3 coding sequence is TGTGCCAGCAGTGAAAGCGGCTTAACTCTAGCGGGGGCCGACTGGGGTGAGCAGTTCTTC.

The chain combines TRBV19 with TRBJ1-4; TRBD1 might be the D (5 bases). The CDR3 covers 19 residues. The germline V gene encodes CDR1 LNHDA and CDR2 SQIVND (reference sequence). Trimming took 5 bases from V and 4 from J, leaving 26 bases between them. The CDR3 coding sequence is TGTGCCAGTAGTCCGCAACCCCGAGGGGCCGGGGGAGGTAATGAAAAACTGTTTTTT. Its protein product is CASSPQPRGAGGGNEKLFF.

The V and J genes are TRBV27 and TRBJ2-1, with 10 bases identical to TRBD1. V lost 5 bases to trimming and J lost 14 bases; unmatched junction nucleotides: 3. This CDR3 comprises 11 residues. Germline assignment: CDR1 MNHEY and CDR2 SMNVEV (reference sequence). CDR3 DNA sequence: TGTGCCAGCAGTGGGACAGGGGAGAAGTTCTTC. This encodes CASSGTGEKFF.

CDR3 sequence: CASSLRGAEDTQYF. DNA for the CDR3: TGTGCCAGCAGTCTACGGGGGGCCGAGGATACGCAGTATTTT. This chain uses TRBV5-4 with TRBJ2-3; D is possibly TRBD2 (7 bases). The V end was cut by 5 bases, the J end by 6 bases, with 16 bases between. There are 14 residues in the CDR3. Germline loops: CDR1 SGHNT, CDR2 YYREEE (reference sequence).

The chain links TRBV5-5 to TRBJ2-7, with D perhaps matching TRBD1 (5 bases). The germline V gene encodes CDR1 SGHKS and CDR2 YYEKEE (reference sequence). The CDR3 is 13 amino acids. The V end lost 0 bases, the J end lost 6 bases, and 10 bases lay between the germline ends. For the CDR3, the DNA is TGTGCCAGCAGCTTGGCCTCAGGGCGCGAGCAGTACTTC. Its translation: CASSLASGREQYF.

V and J are TRBV25-1 and TRBJ2-1, with D perhaps matching TRBD1 (7 bases). This CDR3 comprises 15 residues. Germline V gene data show CDR1 as MGHDK and CDR2 as SYGVNS. The V gene lost 3 bases and the J gene lost 5 bases, with 14 bases spanning the gap. Here the CDR3 DNA reads TGTGCCAGCAGTGATCATGGGGGGACAGACAATGAGCAGTTCTTC. Protein: CASSDHGGTDNEQFF.

V usage is TRBV2 and J usage is TRBJ2-5; TRBD2 aligns across 10 bases. The CDR3 totals 14 residues. Germline V CDR1 and CDR2: SNHLY, FYNNEI. Germline trimming cut 5 bases from V and 3 bases from J; bases unmatched to any gene: 3. The CDR3 bases are TGTGCCAGCAGTTCTAGCGGGAGAAAAGAGACCCAGTACTTC. Its protein product is CASSSSGRKETQYF.

V and J are TRBV28 and TRBJ1-5; D unresolved. CDR3 size: 12 residues. The germline V gene encodes CDR1 MDHEN and CDR2 SYDVKM. Trimming stripped 5 bases from V and 10 bases from J, with 12 bases between. The CDR3 protein is CASSTDIRPQHF. The CDR3 coding sequence is TGTGCCAGCAGTACTGACATCCGTCCCCAGCATTTT.

The chain recombines TRBV11-1 with TRBJ2-7, with TRBD1 matching 11 bases. The CDR3 runs to 14 residues. Germline lookup yields CDR1 SGHAT and CDR2 FQDESV (reference sequence). The V and J ends lost 5 bases and 3 bases, in that order; junction bases with no gene match: 3. CDR3 protein: CASSLGTGGYEQYF. The CDR3 DNA sequence: TGTGCCAGCAGCCTCGGGACAGGGGGCTACGAGCAGTACTTC.

The V call is TRBV5-1, the J call TRBJ1-1, with D possibly matching TRBD1 (6 bases). The V gene's germline CDR1 is SGHRS and CDR2 YFSETQ. The length of the CDR3 is 15 residues. V lost 4 bases to trimming and J lost 0 bases, with 13 bases between them. The CDR3 region is CASSITTGMNTEAFF. CDR3 coding DNA: TGCGCCAGCAGCATTACGACAGGCATGAACACTGAAGCTTTCTTT.